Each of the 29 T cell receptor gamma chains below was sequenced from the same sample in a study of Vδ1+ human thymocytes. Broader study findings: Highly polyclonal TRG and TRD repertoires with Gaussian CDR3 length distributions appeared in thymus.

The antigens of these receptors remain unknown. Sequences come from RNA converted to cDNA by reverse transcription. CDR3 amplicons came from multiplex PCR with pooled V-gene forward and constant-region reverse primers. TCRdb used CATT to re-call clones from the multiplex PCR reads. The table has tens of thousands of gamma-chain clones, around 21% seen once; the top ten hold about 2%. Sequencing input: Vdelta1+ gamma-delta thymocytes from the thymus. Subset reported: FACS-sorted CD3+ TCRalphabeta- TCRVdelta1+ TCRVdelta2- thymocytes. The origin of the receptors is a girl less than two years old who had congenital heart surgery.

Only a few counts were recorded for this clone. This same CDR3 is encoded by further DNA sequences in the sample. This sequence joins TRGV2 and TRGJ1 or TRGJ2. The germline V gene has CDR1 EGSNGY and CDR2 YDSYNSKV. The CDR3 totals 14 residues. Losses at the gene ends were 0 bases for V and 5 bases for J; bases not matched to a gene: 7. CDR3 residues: CATWDGPWDYKKLF. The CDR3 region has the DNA TGTGCCACCTGGGACGGGCCCTGGGATTATAAGAAACTCTTT.

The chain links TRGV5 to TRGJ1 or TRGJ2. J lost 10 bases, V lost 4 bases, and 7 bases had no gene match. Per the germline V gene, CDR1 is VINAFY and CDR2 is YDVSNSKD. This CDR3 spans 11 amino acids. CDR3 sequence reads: CATWEMEKKLF. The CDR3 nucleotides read TGTGCCACCTGGGAAATGGAAAAGAAACTCTTT.

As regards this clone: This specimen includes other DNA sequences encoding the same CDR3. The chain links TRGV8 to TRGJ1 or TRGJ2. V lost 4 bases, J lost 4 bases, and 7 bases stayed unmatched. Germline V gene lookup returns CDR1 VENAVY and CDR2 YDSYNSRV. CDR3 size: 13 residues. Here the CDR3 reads CATWDLGYYKKLF. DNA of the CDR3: TGTGCCACCTGGGACTTAGGGTATTATAAGAAACTCTTT.

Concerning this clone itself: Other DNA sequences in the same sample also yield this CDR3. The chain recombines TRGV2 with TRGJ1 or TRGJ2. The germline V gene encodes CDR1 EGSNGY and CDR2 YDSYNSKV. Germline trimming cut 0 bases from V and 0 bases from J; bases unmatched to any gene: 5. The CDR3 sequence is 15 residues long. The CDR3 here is CATWDGNPNYYKKLF. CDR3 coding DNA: TGTGCCACCTGGGACGGGAATCCGAATTATTATAAGAAACTCTTT.

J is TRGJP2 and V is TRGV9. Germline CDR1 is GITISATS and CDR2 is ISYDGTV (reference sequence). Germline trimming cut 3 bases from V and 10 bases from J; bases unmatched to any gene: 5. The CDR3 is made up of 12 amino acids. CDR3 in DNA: TGTGCCTTGTGGGAGTTAGGTTGGATCAAGACGTTT. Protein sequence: CALWELGWIKTF.

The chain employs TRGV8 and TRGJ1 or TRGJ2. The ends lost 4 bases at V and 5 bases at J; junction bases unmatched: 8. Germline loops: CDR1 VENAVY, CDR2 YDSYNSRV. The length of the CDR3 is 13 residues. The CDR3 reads CATWDGQNYKKLF. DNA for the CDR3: TGTGCCACCTGGGACGGGCAAAATTATAAGAAACTCTTT.

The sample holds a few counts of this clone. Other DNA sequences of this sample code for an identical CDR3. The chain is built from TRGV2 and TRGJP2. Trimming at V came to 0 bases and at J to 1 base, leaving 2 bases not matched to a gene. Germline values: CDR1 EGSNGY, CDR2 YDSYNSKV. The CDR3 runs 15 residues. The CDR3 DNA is TGTGCCACCTGGGACGGGATTAGTAGTGATTGGATCAAGACGTTT. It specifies CATWDGISSDWIKTF.

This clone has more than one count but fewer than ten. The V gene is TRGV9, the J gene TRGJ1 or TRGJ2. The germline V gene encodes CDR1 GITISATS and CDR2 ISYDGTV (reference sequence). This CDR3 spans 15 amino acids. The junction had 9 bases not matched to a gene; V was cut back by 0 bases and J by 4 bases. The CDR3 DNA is TGTGCCTTGTGGGAGGTGCAATTGGGGTATTATAAGAAACTCTTT. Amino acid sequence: CALWEVQLGYYKKLF.

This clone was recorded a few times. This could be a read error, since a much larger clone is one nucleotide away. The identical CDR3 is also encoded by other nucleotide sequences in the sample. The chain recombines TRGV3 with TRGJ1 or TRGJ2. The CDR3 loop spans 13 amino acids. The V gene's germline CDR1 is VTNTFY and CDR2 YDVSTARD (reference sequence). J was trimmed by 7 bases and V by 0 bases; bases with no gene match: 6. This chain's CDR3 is CATWDRPYYKKLF. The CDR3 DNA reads TGTGCCACCTGGGACAGGCCTTACTATAAGAAACTCTTT.

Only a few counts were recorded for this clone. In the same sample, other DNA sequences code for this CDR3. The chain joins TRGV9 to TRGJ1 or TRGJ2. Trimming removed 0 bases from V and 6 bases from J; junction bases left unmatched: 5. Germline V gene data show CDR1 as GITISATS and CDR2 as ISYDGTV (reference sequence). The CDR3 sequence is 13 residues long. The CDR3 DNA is TGTGCCTTGTGGGAGGTGCTGAGTTATAAGAAACTCTTT. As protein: CALWEVLSYKKLF.

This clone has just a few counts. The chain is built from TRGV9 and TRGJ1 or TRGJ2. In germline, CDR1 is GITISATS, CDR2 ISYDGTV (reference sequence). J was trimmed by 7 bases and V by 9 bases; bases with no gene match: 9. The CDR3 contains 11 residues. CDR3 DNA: TGTGCCTTGACCCTGCGGTATAAGAAACTCTTT. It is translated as CALTLRYKKLF.

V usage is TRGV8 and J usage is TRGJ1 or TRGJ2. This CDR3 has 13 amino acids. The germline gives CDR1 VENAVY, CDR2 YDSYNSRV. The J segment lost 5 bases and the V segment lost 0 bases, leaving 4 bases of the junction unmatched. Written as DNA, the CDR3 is TGTGCCACCTGGGATAGGTCGGATTATAAGAAACTCTTT. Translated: CATWDRSDYKKLF.

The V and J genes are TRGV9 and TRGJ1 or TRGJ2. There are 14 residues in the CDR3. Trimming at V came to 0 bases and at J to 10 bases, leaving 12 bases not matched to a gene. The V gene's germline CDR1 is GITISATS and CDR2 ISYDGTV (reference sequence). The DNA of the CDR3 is TGTGCCTTGTGGGAGGTGGCGGGAACCGGGAAGAAACTCTTT. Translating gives CALWEVAGTGKKLF.

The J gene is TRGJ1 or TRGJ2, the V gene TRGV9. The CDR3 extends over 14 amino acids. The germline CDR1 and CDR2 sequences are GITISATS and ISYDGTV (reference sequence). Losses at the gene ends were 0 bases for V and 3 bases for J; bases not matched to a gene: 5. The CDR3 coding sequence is TGTGCCTTGTGGGAGGTGCTTACTTATTATAAGAAACTCTTT. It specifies CALWEVLTYYKKLF.

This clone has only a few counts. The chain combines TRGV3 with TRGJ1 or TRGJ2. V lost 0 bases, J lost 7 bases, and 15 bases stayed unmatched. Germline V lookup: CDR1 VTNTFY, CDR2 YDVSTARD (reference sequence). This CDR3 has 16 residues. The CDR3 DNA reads TGTGCCACCTGGGACAGGTGGTCACCCTTTTGGTATAAGAAACTCTTT. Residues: CATWDRWSPFWYKKLF.

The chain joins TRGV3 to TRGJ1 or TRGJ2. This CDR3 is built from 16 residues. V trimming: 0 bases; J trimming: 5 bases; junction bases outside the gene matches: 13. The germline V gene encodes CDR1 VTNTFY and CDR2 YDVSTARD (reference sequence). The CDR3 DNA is TGTGCCACCTGGGACAGGCTTTGGGGACCTCATTATAAGAAACTCTTT. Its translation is CATWDRLWGPHYKKLF.

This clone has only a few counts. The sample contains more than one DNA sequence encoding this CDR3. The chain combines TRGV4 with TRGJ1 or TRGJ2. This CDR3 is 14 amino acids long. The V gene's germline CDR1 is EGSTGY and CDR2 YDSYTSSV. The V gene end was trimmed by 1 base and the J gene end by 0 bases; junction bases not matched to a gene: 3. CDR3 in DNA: TGTGCCACCTGGGATGGCCAGAATTATTATAAGAAACTCTTT. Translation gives CATWDGQNYYKKLF.

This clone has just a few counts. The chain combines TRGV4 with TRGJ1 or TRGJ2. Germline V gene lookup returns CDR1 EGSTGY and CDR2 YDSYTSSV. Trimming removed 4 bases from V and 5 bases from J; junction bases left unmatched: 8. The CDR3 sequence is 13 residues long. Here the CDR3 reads CATWDGMDYKKLF. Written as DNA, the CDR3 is TGTGCCACCTGGGACGGAATGGATTATAAGAAACTCTTT.

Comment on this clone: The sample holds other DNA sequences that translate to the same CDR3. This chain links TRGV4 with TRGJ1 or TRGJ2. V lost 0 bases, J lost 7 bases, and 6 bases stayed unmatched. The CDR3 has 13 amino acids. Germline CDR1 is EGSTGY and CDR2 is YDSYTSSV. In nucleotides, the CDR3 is TGTGCCACCTGGGATGGGCGTTTGTATAAGAAACTCTTT. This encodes CATWDGRLYKKLF.

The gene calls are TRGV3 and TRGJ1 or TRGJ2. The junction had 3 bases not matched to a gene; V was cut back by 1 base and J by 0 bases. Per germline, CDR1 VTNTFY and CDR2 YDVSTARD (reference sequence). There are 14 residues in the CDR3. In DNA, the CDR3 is TGTGCCACCTGGGACAGTCAGAATTATTATAAGAAACTCTTT. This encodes CATWDSQNYYKKLF.

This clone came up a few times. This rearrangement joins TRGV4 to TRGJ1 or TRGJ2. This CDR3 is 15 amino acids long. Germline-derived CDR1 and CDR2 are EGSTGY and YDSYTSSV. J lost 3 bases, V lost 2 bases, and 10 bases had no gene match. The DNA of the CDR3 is TGTGCCACCTGGGATGCGCTGGGGATTTATTATAAGAAACTCTTT. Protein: CATWDALGIYYKKLF.

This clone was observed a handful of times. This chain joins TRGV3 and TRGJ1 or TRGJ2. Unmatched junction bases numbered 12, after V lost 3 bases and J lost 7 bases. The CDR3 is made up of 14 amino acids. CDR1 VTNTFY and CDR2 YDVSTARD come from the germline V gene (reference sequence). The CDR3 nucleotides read TGTGCCACCTGGGACGGGCGGGAGGAATATAAGAAACTCTTT. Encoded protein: CATWDGREEYKKLF.

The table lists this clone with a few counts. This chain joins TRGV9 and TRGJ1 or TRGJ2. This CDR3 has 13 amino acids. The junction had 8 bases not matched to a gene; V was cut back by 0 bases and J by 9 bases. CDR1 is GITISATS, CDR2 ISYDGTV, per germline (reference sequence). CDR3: CALWEVPGSKKLF. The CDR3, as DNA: TGTGCCTTGTGGGAGGTGCCCGGGTCTAAGAAACTCTTT.

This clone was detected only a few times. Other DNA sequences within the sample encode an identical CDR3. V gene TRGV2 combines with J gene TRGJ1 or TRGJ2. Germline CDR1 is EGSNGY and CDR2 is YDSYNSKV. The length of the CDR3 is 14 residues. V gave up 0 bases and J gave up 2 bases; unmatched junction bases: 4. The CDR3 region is CATWDGRDYYKKLF. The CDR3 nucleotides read TGTGCCACCTGGGACGGGCGCGATTATTATAAGAAACTCTTT.

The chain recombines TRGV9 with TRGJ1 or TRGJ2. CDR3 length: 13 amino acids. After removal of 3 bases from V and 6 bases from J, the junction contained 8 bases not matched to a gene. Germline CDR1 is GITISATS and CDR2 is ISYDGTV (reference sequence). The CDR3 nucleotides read TGTGCCTTGTGGGAGCCCTACCCTTATAAGAAACTCTTT. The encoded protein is CALWEPYPYKKLF.

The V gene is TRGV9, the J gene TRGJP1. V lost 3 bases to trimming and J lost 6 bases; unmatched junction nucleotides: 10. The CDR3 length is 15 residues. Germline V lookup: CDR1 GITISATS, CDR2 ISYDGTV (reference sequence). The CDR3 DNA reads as TGTGCCTTGTGGGAGTGGATAACCGCTGGTTGGTTCAAGATATTT. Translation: CALWEWITAGWFKIF.

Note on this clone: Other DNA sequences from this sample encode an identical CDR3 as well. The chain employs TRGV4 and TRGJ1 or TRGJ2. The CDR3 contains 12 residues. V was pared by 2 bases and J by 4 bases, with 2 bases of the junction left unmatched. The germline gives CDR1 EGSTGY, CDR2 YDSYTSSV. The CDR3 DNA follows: TGTGCCACCTGGGATGCCTATTATAAGAAACTCTTT. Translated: CATWDAYYKKLF.

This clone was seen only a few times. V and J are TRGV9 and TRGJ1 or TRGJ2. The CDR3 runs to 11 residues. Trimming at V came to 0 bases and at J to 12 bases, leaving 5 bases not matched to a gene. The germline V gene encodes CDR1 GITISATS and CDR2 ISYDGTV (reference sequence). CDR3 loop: CALWEVKVKLF. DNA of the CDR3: TGTGCCTTGTGGGAGGTGAAAGTGAAACTCTTT.

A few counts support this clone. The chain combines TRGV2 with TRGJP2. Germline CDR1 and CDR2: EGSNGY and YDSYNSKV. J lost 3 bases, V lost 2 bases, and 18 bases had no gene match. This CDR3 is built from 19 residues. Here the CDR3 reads CATWDDRRGIMGSDWIKTF. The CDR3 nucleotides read TGTGCCACCTGGGACGATAGACGGGGGATTATGGGTAGTGATTGGATCAAGACGTTT.